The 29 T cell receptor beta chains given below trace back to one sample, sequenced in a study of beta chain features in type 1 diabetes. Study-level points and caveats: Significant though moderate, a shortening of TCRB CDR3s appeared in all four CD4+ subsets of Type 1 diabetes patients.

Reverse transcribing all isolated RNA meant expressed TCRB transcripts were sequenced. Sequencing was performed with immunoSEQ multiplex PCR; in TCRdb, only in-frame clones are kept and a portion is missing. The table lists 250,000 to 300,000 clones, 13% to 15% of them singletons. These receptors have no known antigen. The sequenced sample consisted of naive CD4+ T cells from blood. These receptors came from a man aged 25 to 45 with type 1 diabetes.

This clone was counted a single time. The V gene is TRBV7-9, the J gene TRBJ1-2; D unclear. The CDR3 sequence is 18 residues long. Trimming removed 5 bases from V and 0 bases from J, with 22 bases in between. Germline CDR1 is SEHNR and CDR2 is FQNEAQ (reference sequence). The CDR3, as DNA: TGTGCCAGCAGCCCTCATAATAAACACCGCGAGGCTAACTATGGCTACACCTTC. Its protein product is CASSPHNKHREANYGYTF. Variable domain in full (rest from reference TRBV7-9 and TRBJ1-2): DTGVSQNPRHKITKRGQNVTFRCDPISEHNRLYWYRQTLGQGPEFLTYFQNEAQLEKSRLLSDRFSAERPKGSFSTLEIQRTEQGDSAMYLCASSPHNKHREANYGYTFGSGTRLTVV.

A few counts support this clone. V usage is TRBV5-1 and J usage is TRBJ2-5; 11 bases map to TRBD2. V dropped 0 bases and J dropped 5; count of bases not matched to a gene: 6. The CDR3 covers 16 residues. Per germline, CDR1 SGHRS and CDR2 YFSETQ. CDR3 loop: CASSLVVAGGLETQYF. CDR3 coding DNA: TGCGCCAGCAGCTTGGTTGTAGCGGGAGGGCTGGAGACCCAGTACTTC.

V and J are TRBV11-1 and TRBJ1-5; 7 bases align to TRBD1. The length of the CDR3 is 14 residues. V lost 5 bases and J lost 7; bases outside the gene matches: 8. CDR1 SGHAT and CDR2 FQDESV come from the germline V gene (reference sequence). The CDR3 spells CASSLTGAGQPQHF. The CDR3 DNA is TGTGCCAGCAGCCTAACAGGGGCCGGACAGCCCCAGCATTTT.

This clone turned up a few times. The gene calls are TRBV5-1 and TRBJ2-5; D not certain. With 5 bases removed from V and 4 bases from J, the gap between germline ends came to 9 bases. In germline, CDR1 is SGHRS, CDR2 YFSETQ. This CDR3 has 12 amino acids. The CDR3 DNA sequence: TGCGCCAGCAGTACTATGGGAGAGACCCAGTACTTC. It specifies CASSTMGETQYF.

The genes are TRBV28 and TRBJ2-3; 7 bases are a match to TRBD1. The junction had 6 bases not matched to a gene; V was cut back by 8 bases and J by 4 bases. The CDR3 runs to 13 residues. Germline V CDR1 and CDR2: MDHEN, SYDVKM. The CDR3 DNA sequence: TGTGCCAGCTCAAGGGGGCTATCAGATACGCAGTATTTT. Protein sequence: CASSRGLSDTQYF.

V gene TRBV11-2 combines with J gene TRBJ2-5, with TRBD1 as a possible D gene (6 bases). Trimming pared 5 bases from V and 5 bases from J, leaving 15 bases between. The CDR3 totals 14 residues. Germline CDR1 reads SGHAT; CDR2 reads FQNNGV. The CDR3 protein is CASSAQGFGETQYF. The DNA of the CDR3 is TGTGCCAGCAGCGCTCAGGGGTTTGGGGAGACCCAGTACTTC. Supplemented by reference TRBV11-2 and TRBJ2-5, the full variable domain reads EAGVAQSPRYKIIEKRQSVAFWCNPISGHATLYWYQQILGQGPKLLIQFQNNGVVDDSQLPKDRFSAERLKGVDSTLKIQPAKLEDSAVYLCASSAQGFGETQYFGPGTRLLVL.

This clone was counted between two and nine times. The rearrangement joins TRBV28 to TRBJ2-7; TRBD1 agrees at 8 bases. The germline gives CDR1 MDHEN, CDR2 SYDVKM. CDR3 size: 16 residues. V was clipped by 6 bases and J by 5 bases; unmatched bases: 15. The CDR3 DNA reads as TGTGCCAGCAGGCTTCTGACCTGGACAGGGATCGACGAGCAGTACTTC. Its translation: CASRLLTWTGIDEQYF. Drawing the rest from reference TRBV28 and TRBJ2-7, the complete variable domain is DVKVTQSSRYLVKRTGEKVFLECVQDMDHENMFWYRQDPGLGLRLIYFSYDVKMKEKGDIPEGYSVSREKKERFSLILESASTNQTSMYLCASRLLTWTGIDEQYFGPGTRLTVT.

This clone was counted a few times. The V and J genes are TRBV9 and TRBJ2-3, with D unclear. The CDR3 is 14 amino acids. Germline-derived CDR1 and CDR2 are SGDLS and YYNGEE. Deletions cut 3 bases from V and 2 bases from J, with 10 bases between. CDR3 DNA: TGTGCCAGCAGCGAGGTAGCCCTCACAGATACGCAGTATTTT. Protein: CASSEVALTDTQYF.

The CDR3 reads CASSLASANSHTQYF. The CDR3 coding sequence is TGTGCCAGCAGTTTGGCTAGCGCGAATTCGCATACGCAGTATTTT. The chain carries TRBV28 and TRBJ2-3; a weak D match, TRBD2 (6 bases). Trimming shortened V by 3 bases and J by 7 bases, and 17 bases separated the two germline ends. The CDR3 is made up of 15 amino acids. Per germline, CDR1 MDHEN and CDR2 SYDVKM. The variable domain in full, completed from reference TRBV28 and TRBJ2-3, reads DVKVTQSSRYLVKRTGEKVFLECVQDMDHENMFWYRQDPGLGLRLIYFSYDVKMKEKGDIPEGYSVSREKKERFSLILESASTNQTSMYLCASSLASANSHTQYFGPGTRLTVL.

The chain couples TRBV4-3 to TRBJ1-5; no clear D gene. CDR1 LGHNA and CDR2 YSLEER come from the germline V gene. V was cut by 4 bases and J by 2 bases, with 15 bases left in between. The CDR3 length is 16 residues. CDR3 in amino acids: CASSLEADLGNQPQHF. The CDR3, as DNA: TGCGCCAGCAGCCTCGAGGCGGATTTGGGCAATCAGCCCCAGCATTTT.

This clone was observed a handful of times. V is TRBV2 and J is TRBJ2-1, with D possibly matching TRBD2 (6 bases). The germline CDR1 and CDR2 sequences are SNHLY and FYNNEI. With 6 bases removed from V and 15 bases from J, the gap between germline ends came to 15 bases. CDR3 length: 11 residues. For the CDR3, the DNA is TGTGCCAGCAGCCAACAGGAGGGACTGTTCTTC. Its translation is CASSQQEGLFF.

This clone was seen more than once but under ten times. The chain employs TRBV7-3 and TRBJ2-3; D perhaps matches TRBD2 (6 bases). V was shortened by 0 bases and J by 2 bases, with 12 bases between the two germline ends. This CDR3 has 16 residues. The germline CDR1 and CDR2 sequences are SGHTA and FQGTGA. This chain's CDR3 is CASSLTMGGITDTQYF. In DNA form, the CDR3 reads TGTGCCAGCAGCTTAACTATGGGCGGGATCACAGATACGCAGTATTTT.

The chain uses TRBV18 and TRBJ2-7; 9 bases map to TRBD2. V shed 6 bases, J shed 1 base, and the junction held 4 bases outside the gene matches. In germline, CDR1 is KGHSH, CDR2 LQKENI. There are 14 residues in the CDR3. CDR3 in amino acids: CASSSSGISYEQYF. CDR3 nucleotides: TGTGCCAGCTCTTCTAGCGGGATATCCTACGAGCAGTACTTC. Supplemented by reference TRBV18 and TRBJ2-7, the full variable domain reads NAGVMQNPRHLVRRRGQEARLRCSPMKGHSHVYWYRQLPEEGLKFMVYLQKENIIDESGMPKERFSAEFPKEGPSILRIQQVVRGDSAAYFCASSSSGISYEQYFGPGTRLTVT.

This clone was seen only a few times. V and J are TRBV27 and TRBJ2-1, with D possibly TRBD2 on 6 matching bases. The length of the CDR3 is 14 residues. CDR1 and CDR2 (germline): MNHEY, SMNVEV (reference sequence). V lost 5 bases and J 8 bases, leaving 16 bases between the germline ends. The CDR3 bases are TGTGCCAGCAGTCTCGAGGGAGGTCGGTATGAGCAGTTCTTC. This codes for CASSLEGGRYEQFF.

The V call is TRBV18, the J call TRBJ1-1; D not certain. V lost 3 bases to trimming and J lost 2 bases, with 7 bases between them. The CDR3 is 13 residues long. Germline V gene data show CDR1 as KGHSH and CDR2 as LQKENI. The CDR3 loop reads CASSPQLNTEAFF. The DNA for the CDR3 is TGTGCCAGCTCACCGCAACTAAACACTGAAGCTTTCTTT. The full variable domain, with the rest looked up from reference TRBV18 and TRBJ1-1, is NAGVMQNPRHLVRRRGQEARLRCSPMKGHSHVYWYRQLPEEGLKFMVYLQKENIIDESGMPKERFSAEFPKEGPSILRIQQVVRGDSAAYFCASSPQLNTEAFFGQGTRLTVV.

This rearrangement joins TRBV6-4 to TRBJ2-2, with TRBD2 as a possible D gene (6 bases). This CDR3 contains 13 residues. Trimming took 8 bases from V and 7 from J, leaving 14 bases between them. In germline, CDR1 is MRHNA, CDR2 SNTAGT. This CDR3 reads CASSREDGGELFF. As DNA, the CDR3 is TGTGCCAGCTCGAGGGAGGATGGCGGGGAGCTGTTTTTT.

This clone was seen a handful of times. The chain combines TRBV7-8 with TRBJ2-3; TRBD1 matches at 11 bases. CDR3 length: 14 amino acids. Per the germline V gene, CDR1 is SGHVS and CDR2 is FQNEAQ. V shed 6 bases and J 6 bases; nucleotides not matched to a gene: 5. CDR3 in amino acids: CASSLDRGRDTQYF. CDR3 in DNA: TGTGCCAGCAGTTTGGACAGGGGGCGGGATACGCAGTATTTT.

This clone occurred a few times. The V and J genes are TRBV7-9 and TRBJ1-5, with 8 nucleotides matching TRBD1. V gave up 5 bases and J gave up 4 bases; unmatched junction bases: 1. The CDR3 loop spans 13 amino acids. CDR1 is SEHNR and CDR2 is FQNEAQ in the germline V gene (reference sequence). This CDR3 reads CASSRQGNQPQHF. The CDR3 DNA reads TGTGCCAGCAGCCGACAGGGGAATCAGCCCCAGCATTTT.

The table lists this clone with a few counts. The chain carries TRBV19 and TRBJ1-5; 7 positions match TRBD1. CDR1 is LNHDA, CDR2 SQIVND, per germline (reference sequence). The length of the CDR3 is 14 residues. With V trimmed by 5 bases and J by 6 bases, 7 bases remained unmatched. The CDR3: CASSQGHRGQPQHF. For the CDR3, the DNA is TGTGCCAGTAGTCAGGGGCACAGGGGTCAGCCCCAGCATTTT.

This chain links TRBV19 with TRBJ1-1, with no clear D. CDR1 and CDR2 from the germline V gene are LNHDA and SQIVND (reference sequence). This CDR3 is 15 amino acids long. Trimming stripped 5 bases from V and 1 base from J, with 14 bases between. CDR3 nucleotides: TGTGCCAGTAGTCTGGGTAGGAGTTGGAACACTGAAGCTTTCTTT. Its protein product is CASSLGRSWNTEAFF.

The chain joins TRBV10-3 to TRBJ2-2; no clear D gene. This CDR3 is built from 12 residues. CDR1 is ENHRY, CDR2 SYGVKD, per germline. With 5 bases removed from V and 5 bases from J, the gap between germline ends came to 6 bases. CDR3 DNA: TGTGCCATCAGTCCTGAGACCGGGGAGCTGTTTTTT. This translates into CAISPETGELFF.

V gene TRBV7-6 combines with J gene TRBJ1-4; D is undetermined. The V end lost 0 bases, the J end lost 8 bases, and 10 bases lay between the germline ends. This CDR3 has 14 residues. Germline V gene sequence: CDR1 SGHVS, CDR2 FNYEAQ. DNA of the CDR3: TGTGCCAGCAGCTTAGCTTATCCTCCCGAAAAACTGTTTTTT. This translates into CASSLAYPPEKLFF.

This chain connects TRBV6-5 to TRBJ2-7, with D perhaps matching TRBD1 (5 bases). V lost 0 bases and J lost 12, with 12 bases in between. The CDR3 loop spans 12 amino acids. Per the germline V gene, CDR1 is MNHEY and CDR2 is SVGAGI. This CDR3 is CASSYSIWTPYF. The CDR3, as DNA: TGTGCCAGCAGTTACTCAATATGGACACCGTACTTC.

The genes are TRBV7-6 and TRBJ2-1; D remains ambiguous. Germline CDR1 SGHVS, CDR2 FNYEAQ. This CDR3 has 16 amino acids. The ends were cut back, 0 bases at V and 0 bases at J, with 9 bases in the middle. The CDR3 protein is CASSLAPLLSYNEQFF. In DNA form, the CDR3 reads TGTGCCAGCAGCTTAGCGCCCCTACTCTCCTACAATGAGCAGTTCTTC.

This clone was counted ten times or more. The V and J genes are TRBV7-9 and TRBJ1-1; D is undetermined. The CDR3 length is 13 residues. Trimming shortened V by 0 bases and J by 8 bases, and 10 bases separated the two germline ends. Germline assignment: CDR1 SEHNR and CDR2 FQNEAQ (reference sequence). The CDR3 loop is CASSLAEGWEAFF. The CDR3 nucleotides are TGTGCCAGCAGCTTAGCTGAGGGCTGGGAAGCTTTCTTT.

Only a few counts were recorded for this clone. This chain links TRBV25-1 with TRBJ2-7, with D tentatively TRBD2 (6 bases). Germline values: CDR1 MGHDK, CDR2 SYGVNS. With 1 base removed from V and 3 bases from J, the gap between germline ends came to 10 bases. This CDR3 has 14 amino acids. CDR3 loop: CASSESGGIYEQYF. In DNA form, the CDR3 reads TGTGCCAGCAGTGAATCTGGGGGGATCTACGAGCAGTACTTC.

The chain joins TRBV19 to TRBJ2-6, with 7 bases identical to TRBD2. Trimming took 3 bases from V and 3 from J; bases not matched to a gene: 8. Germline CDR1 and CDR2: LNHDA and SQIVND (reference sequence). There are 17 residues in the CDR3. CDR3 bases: TGTGCCAGTAGTATTAGAGCCGGGAGGCGTGGGGCCAACGTCCTGACTTTC. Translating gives CASSIRAGRRGANVLTF.

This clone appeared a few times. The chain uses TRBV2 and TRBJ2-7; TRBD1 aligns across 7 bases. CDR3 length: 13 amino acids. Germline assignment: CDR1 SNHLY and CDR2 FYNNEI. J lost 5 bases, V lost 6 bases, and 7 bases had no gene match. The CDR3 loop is CASRWDSQHEQYF. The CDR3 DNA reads TGTGCCAGCAGATGGGACAGCCAGCACGAGCAGTACTTC.

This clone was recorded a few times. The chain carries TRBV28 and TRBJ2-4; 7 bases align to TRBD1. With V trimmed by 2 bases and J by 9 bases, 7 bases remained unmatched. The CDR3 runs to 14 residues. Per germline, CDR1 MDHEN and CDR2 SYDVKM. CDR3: CASSLQGNRGIQYF. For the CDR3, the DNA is TGTGCCAGCAGTTTACAGGGCAACAGGGGCATTCAGTACTTC.